The 7 T cell receptor beta chains below were found in one sample sequenced in a study of glioma-infiltrating T cells. The iRepertoire nested amplicon-rescue multiplex PCR amplified TCR alpha and beta CDR3s from RNA. From the multiplex PCR reads, TCRdb called clonotypes with MiXCR, one entry per CDR3 protein. The sample carries under 150,000 distinct CDR3 sequences, more than 20% recorded once. The sequencing sample was made of glioma tissue, nonneoplastic brain tissue, or PBMCs (not recorded which). All receptors derive from a human donor with low-grade glioma or glioblastoma, undergoing nonglioma brain surgery, or in good health (not recorded which).

The sample holds a few counts of this clonotype. V gene TRBV19 combines with J gene TRBJ2-7, with D unclear. The germline CDR1 and CDR2 sequences are LNHDA and SQIVND (reference sequence). Trimming removed 7 bases from V and 6 bases from J, with 19 bases in between. The CDR3 is made up of 14 amino acids. The DNA for the CDR3 is TGTGCCAGTAAGGTCCTTTTGTCAATACGCGAGCAGTACGTC. Translated, it gives CASKVLLSIREQYV.

This clonotype was observed at least ten times. The chain couples TRBV27 to TRBJ1-6, with 9 bases fitting TRBD1. The CDR3 is made up of 16 amino acids. J gave up 7 bases and V 6 bases, and 10 bases lay outside the gene matches. In germline, CDR1 is MNHEY, CDR2 SMNVEV (reference sequence). The CDR3, as DNA: TGTGCCAGCAGGACCCTACAGGGGGCGAGGAATTCACCCCTCCACTTT. Translation: CASRTLQGARNSPLHF.

The sample holds a few counts of this clonotype. V is TRBV4-2 and J is TRBJ2-3; tentative D call: TRBD1 (6 bases). This CDR3 comprises 15 residues. Germline CDR1 and CDR2: LGHNA and YNFKEQ. Trimming stripped 0 bases from V and 0 bases from J, with 7 bases between. The CDR3 is CASSQEGQSTDTQYF. CDR3 bases: TGTGCCAGCAGCCAAGAAGGACAGAGCACAGATACGCAGTATTTT.

The J gene is TRBJ1-5, the V gene TRBV20-1; D perhaps matches TRBD1 (5 bases). Trimming stripped 0 bases from V and 6 bases from J, with 24 bases between. This CDR3 spans 18 amino acids. Germline assignment: CDR1 DFQATT and CDR2 SNEGSKA (reference sequence). CDR3 amino acids: CSARDSYVGTQGGQPQHF. The CDR3 DNA reads TGCAGTGCTAGAGATAGTTATGTAGGGACCCAGGGAGGTCAGCCCCAGCATTTT.

This clonotype was seen repeatedly, ten times or more. V usage is TRBV7-2 and J usage is TRBJ2-3; D not certain. CDR3 size: 13 residues. Trimming removed 3 bases from V and 3 bases from J, with 7 bases in between. The germline V gene encodes CDR1 SGHTA and CDR2 FQGNSA. CDR3 amino acids: CASSFARTDTQYF. The DNA for the CDR3 is TGTGCCAGCAGCTTCGCCAGAACAGATACGCAGTATTTT.

This clonotype appeared a few times. The J gene is TRBJ2-1, the V gene TRBV3-1, with D hard to call. Germline lookup yields CDR1 LGHDT and CDR2 YNNKEL (reference sequence). The CDR3 is 14 amino acids. V was clipped by 4 bases and J by 2 bases, with 9 bases between them. CDR3: CASSPVATYNEQFF. As DNA, the CDR3 is TGTGCCAGCAGCCCGGTGGCAACCTACAATGAGCAGTTCTTC.

A few counts support this clonotype. V gene TRBV19 combines with J gene TRBJ1-1; the D gene is possibly TRBD1 (5 bases). The CDR3 has 15 residues. V was trimmed by 3 bases and J by 5 bases, leaving 16 bases between them. Germline CDR1 reads LNHDA; CDR2 reads SQIVND (reference sequence). The CDR3 sequence is CASSIGAAGGTEAFF. CDR3 nucleotides: TGTGCCAGTAGTATCGGGGCCGCAGGTGGGACTGAAGCTTTCTTT. Drawing the rest from reference TRBV19 and TRBJ1-1, the complete variable domain is DGGITQSPKYLFRKEGQNVTLSCEQNLNHDAMYWYRQDPGQGLRLIYYSQIVNDFQKGDIAEGYSVSREKKESFPLTVTSAQKNPTAFYLCASSIGAAGGTEAFFGQGTRLTVV.